Given below is one T cell receptor (beta chain) in context. Its antigen is currently unknown. The authors ran a second PCR of roughly 6 to 12 cycles using a sample-barcoded 5' primer and a J-beta primer mix. From the 5' RACE reads, TCRdb called clonotypes with MiXCR, one entry per CDR3 protein. Of about 540,000 distinct CDR3 sequences detected, less than 25% appear once; the ten largest clones hold approximately 8.7%. This entry belongs to a study of blood T cells in healthy people across ages. The study, taken as a whole, reports: Donor CMV infection status was unknown, possibly confounding age-related changes in expanded clonotypes.

These data were also reused for a study on T cells of mothers and their children. This second study notes: Nine systemically healthy Caucasian donors: three mothers, six children. Amplification in the second PCR used the M1S primer, which added sample barcodes and 2-4 random nucleotides.

The sample comprised blood. This TCR came from a boy aged 10-17 years in good health.

The CDR3 region has the DNA TGCAGTGCTAGAGATCGAAAATTGGGAACCAATGAGCAGTTCTTC. Residues: CSARDRKLGTNEQFF. The chain uses TRBV20-1 and TRBJ2-1; D not resolved. Trimming shortened V by 0 bases and J by 6 bases, and 15 bases separated the two germline ends. The V gene's germline CDR1 is DFQATT and CDR2 SNEGSKA (reference sequence). The CDR3 has 15 residues.